This TCR beta chain was recorded in a study of blood T cells in healthy people across ages. Study-wide findings and caveats: Naive CD4+ cells and diversity were both higher in long-lived donors than in aged donors.

A note on this clonotype: Antigen specificity is unknown.

Through a sample-barcoded 5' primer and a J-beta primer mix, a second PCR was run for roughly 6 to 11 cycles. TCRdb reanalysed the 5' RACE reads using MiXCR and keeps one entry per CDR3 protein. The sample yields about 640,000 distinct CDR3 sequences, around three fifths seen once. The length of the CDR3 is 15 residues. CDR1 is MNHNS, CDR2 SASEGT, per germline. The V end was cut by 2 bases, the J end by 0 bases, with 11 bases between. Material for sequencing was blood. The sequence came from a man in his 60s in good health. The V call is TRBV6-1, the J call TRBJ2-7; the D is unclear. The CDR3 sequence is CASSETTAFSYEQYF. The CDR3 nucleotides are TGTGCCAGCAGTGAAACTACAGCCTTCTCCTACGAGCAGTACTTC.